One sample yielded the 15 T cell receptor beta chains listed below, sequenced in a study of T cells in localized non-small cell lung cancer. This table comes from immunoSEQ multiplex PCR, and its TCRdb copy is limited to in-frame clones, with some not included. This table has approximately 3,200 clones, less than 30% appearing once. Sequences were derived from lung tumor tissue, sampled before any cancer treatment. All receptors derive from a man aged 40 to 70 with stage I lung adenocarcinoma.

The chain combines TRBV19 with TRBJ2-1, with 7 positions matching TRBD2. V gave up 3 bases and J gave up 4 bases; unmatched junction bases: 9. Germline V gene sequence: CDR1 LNHDA, CDR2 SQIVND (reference sequence). CDR3 length: 16 residues. CDR3 nucleotide sequence: TGTGCCAGTAGTATGCTCCTAGCGGTGGGTTACAATGAGCAGTTCTTC. It specifies CASSMLLAVGYNEQFF.

The chain joins TRBV11-3 to TRBJ2-7; 14 nucleotides line up with TRBD2. The CDR3 loop spans 15 amino acids. Trimming removed 3 bases from V and 7 bases from J; junction bases left unmatched: 5. Looked up from germline, CDR1 is SGHNT and CDR2 is YENEEA. This chain's CDR3 is CASSLGGTSGREQYF. CDR3 DNA sequence: TGTGCCAGCAGCTTGGGGGGGACTAGCGGGAGAGAGCAGTACTTC.

This clone was found once. The chain links TRBV19 to TRBJ2-7; 7 nucleotides line up with TRBD1. This CDR3 region has 16 residues. V trimming: 3 bases; J trimming: 0 bases; junction bases outside the gene matches: 8. The germline gives CDR1 LNHDA, CDR2 SQIVND (reference sequence). CDR3 region: CASSIGAGGNSYEQYF. As DNA, the CDR3 is TGTGCCAGTAGTATCGGGGCAGGGGGAAACTCCTACGAGCAGTACTTC.

V gene TRBV11-3 combines with J gene TRBJ2-5; 9 positions agree with TRBD1. The CDR3 loop spans 15 amino acids. The germline V gene encodes CDR1 SGHNT and CDR2 YENEEA. The V segment lost 0 bases and the J segment 4 bases; nucleotides outside the gene matches: 3. Written as DNA, the CDR3 is TGTGCCAGCAGCTTAGAAGGGACAGGGTCAGAGACCCAGTACTTC. Its protein product is CASSLEGTGSETQYF.

This chain connects TRBV5-1 to TRBJ2-1, with 11 bases aligning to TRBD1. The CDR3 has 16 residues. Germline lookup yields CDR1 SGHRS and CDR2 YFSETQ. The J segment lost 8 bases and the V segment lost 4 bases, leaving 11 bases of the junction unmatched. The CDR3 sequence: CASSHIRTGGLDEQFF. The CDR3 bases are TGCGCCAGCAGCCACATAAGGACAGGGGGCTTGGATGAGCAGTTCTTC.

The rearrangement uses TRBV19 and TRBJ1-2; D might be TRBD1 (6 bases). The V end was cut by 5 bases, the J end by 5 bases, with 15 bases between. CDR1 is LNHDA and CDR2 is SQIVND in the germline V gene (reference sequence). The CDR3 is made up of 14 amino acids. DNA for the CDR3: TGTGCCAGTAGTTCCCAGGGGTCTATGTATGGCTACACCTTC. Translating gives CASSSQGSMYGYTF.

The gene calls are TRBV19 and TRBJ1-2; 9 nucleotides agree with TRBD1. The CDR3 length is 15 residues. The J segment lost 8 bases and the V segment lost 1 base, leaving 8 bases of the junction unmatched. Germline V CDR1 and CDR2: LNHDA, SQIVND (reference sequence). The CDR3 protein is CASSIGIGTGIGYTF. The CDR3 region has the DNA TGTGCCAGTAGTATAGGGATCGGGACAGGGATCGGCTACACCTTC.

The chain couples TRBV6-8 to TRBJ1-2; D may be TRBD1 (5 bases). Looked up from germline, CDR1 is MNHGY and CDR2 is SAAAGT. The CDR3 length is 14 residues. The germline V and J ends were trimmed by 5 bases and 8 bases, with 18 bases remaining between them. The CDR3, as DNA: TGTGCCAGCAGTGGGACCAATCGGGCCCTCGGCTACACCTTC. Its protein is CASSGTNRALGYTF.

By share of the sample, this clone is medium-sized (0.01 to 0.1%). The chain links TRBV9 to TRBJ1-5; D perhaps matches TRBD1 (6 bases). The ends were cut back, 3 bases at V and 10 bases at J, with 14 bases in the middle. The length of the CDR3 is 13 residues. Germline CDR1 SGDLS, CDR2 YYNGEE. CDR3 bases: TGTGCCAGCAGCGCGGGACAATTGAAACCCCAGCATTTT. Protein product: CASSAGQLKPQHF.

By its share, this clone is medium-sized. The V and J genes are TRBV11-3 and TRBJ2-2; 8 nucleotides agree with TRBD2. Germline loops: CDR1 SGHNT, CDR2 YENEEA. The trim removed 3 bases at V and 4 bases at J, leaving 4 bases unmatched. The CDR3 loop spans 15 amino acids. The chain's CDR3 is CASSFGLAVTGELFF. CDR3 coding DNA: TGTGCCAGCAGCTTTGGACTAGCTGTCACCGGGGAGCTGTTTTTT.

J is TRBJ2-3 and V is TRBV19; unclear D gene. The CDR3 sequence is 13 residues long. V was clipped by 4 bases and J by 5 bases, with 10 bases between them. CDR1 is LNHDA, CDR2 SQIVND, per germline (reference sequence). CDR3 protein: CASSKGFKDTQYF. The CDR3 nucleotides read TGTGCCAGTAGTAAGGGTTTTAAAGATACGCAGTATTTT.

This clone qualifies as medium-sized (0.01 to 0.1%). The CDR3 is CASSAPRAGGETQYF. In nucleotides, the CDR3 is TGTGCCAGCAGTGCCCCCCGGGCAGGAGGGGAGACCCAGTACTTC. This chain links TRBV6-8 with TRBJ2-5, with D tentatively TRBD2 (6 bases). V was cut by 5 bases and J by 5 bases, with 18 bases left in between. This CDR3 spans 15 amino acids. CDR1 and CDR2 (germline): MNHGY, SAAAGT.

The gene calls are TRBV19 and TRBJ1-1; D unclear. Trimming took 7 bases from V and 6 from J, leaving 9 bases between them. Germline V gene data show CDR1 as LNHDA and CDR2 as SQIVND (reference sequence). The CDR3 is 11 residues long. Written as DNA, the CDR3 is TGTGCCAGTACAGGATTCGCTGAAGCTTTCTTT. This gives the protein CASTGFAEAFF.

This clone is labeled as large. The chain combines TRBV19 with TRBJ1-1; D is perhaps TRBD1 (6 bases). V dropped 5 bases and J dropped 5 bases, with 12 bases sitting between them. Germline CDR1 is LNHDA and CDR2 is SQIVND (reference sequence). This CDR3 is 13 amino acids long. The CDR3: CASSVNRATEAFF. In DNA form, the CDR3 reads TGTGCCAGTAGTGTAAACAGGGCAACTGAAGCTTTCTTT.

The chain employs TRBV29-1 and TRBJ2-5; 9 positions agree with TRBD2. The CDR3 spans 16 residues. J was trimmed by 0 bases and V by 4 bases; bases with no gene match: 9. Per the germline V gene, CDR1 is SQVTM and CDR2 is ANQGSEA. The CDR3 nucleotides are TGCAGCGTTGTCCCCCTAGCGGGGAACCACCAAGAGACCCAGTACTTC. It encodes CSVVPLAGNHQETQYF.